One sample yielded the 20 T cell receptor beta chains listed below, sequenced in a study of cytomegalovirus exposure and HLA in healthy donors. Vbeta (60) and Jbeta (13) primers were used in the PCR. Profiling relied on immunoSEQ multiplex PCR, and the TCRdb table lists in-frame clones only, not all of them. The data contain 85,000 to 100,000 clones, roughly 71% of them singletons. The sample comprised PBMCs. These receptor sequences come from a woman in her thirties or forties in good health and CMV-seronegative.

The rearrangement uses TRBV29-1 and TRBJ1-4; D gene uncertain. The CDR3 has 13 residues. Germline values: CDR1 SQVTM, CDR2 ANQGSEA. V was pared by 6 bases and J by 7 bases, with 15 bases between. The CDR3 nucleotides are TGCAGCGTCAAGGCGCAGGAAAGTGAAAAACTGTTTTTT. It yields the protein CSVKAQESEKLFF.

DNA for the CDR3: TGCGCCAGCAGCCCACGGCAGGGACTGCTCGACTATGGCTACACCTTC. Translation: CASSPRQGLLDYGYTF. The J gene is TRBJ1-2, the V gene TRBV4-1; a weak D match, TRBD1 (5 bases). The germline V and J ends were trimmed by 4 bases and 3 bases, with 18 bases remaining between them. From germline, CDR1 is MGHRA and CDR2 YSYEKL. The CDR3 contains 16 residues.

CDR3 bases: TGTGCCAGCAGCTCACAGGCCAGCTCTGGAAACACCATATATTTT. Protein product: CASSSQASSGNTIYF. This chain uses TRBV7-6 with TRBJ1-3, with D possibly matching TRBD1 (5 bases). V dropped 4 bases and J dropped 0 bases, with 10 bases sitting between them. The CDR3 runs to 15 residues. Germline-derived CDR1 and CDR2 are SGHVS and FNYEAQ.

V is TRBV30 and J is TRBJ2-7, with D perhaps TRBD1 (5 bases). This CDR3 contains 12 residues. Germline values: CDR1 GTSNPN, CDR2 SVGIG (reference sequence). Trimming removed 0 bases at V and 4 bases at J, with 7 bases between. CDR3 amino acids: CAWSVQAYEQYF. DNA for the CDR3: TGTGCCTGGAGTGTACAGGCATACGAGCAGTACTTC.

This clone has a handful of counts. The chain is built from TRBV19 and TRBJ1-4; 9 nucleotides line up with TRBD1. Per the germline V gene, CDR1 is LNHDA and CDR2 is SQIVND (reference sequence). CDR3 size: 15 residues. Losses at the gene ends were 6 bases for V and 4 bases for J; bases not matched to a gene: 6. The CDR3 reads CASRDRGASNEKLFF. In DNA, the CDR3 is TGTGCCAGTAGGGACAGGGGAGCGAGTAATGAAAAACTGTTTTTT.

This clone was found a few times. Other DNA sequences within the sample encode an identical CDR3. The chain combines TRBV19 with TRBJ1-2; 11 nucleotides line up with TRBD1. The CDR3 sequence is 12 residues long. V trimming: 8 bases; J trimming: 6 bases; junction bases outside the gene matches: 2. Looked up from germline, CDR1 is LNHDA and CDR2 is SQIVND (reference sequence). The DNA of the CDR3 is TGTGCCAGTCGGACAGGGGGCGATGGCTACACCTTC. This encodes CASRTGGDGYTF.

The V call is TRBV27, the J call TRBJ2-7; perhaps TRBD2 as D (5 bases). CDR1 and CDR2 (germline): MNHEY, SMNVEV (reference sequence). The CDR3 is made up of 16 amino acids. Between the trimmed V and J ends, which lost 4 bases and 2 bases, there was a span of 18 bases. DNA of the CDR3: TGTGCCAGCAGTTCAGGAGACACACGGGGAGCCTACGAGCAGTACTTC. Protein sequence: CASSSGDTRGAYEQYF.

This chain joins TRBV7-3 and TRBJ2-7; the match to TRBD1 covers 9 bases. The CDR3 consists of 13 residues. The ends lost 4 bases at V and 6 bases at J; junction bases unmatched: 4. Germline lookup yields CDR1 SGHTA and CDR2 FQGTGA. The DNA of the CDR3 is TGTGCCAGCAGCTCCACGACAGGGGGCGAGCAGTACTTC. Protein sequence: CASSSTTGGEQYF.

Written as DNA, the CDR3 is TGTGCTAGTGGTTTGGTGGGCGGCAGGGTGGGTGATGGCTACACCTTC. Residues: CASGLVGGRVGDGYTF. This sequence joins TRBV12-5 and TRBJ1-2; TRBD1 might be the D (5 bases). Germline V gene sequence: CDR1 LGHNT, CDR2 FRNRAP. The CDR3 extends over 16 amino acids. V was shortened by 0 bases and J by 6 bases, with 17 bases between the two germline ends.

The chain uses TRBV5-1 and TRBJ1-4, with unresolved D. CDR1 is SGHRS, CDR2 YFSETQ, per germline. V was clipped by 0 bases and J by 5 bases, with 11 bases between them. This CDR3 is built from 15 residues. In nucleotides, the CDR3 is TGCGCCAGCAGCTTGGGGGCAGCCAACAATGAAAAACTGTTTTTT. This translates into CASSLGAANNEKLFF.

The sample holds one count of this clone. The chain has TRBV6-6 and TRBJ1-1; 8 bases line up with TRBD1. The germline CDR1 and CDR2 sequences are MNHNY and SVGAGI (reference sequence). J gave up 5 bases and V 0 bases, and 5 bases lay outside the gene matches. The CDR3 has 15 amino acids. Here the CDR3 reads CASSYSSRGQTEAFF. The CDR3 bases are TGTGCCAGCAGTTACTCGAGCAGGGGGCAGACTGAAGCTTTCTTT.

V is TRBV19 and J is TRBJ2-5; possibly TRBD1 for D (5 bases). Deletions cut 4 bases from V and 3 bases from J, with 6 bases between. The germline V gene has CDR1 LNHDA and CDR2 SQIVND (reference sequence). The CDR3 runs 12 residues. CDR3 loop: CASSSREETQYF. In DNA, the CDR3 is TGTGCCAGTAGTAGCAGGGAAGAGACCCAGTACTTC.

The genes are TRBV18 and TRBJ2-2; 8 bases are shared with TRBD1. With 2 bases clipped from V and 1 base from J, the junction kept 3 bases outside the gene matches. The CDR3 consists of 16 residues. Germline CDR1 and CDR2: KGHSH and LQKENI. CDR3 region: CASSPRTGRNTGELFF. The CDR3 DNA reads TGTGCCAGCTCACCAAGGACAGGGAGGAACACCGGGGAGCTGTTTTTT.

The CDR3: CASSPQGGTGYEGYGYTF. DNA of the CDR3: TGTGCCAGCAGTCCTCAGGGGGGGACAGGGTATGAGGGCTATGGCTACACCTTC. The gene calls are TRBV27 and TRBJ1-2; 9 bases line up with TRBD1. CDR3 length equals 18 residues. Per the germline V gene, CDR1 is MNHEY and CDR2 is SMNVEV (reference sequence). V was clipped by 5 bases and J by 4 bases; unmatched bases: 17.

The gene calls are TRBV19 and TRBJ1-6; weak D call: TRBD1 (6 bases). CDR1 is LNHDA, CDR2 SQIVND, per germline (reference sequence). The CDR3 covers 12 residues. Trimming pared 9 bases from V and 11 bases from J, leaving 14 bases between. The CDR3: CASVGAVPPLHF. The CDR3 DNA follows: TGTGCCAGCGTGGGGGCAGTACCACCCCTCCACTTT.

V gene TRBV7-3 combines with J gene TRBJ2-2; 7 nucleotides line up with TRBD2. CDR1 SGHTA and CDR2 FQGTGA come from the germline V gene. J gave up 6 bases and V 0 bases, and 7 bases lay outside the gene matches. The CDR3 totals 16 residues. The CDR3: CASSLTFGGGSGELFF. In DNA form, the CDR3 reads TGTGCCAGCAGCTTAACGTTCGGCGGGGGATCCGGGGAGCTGTTTTTT.

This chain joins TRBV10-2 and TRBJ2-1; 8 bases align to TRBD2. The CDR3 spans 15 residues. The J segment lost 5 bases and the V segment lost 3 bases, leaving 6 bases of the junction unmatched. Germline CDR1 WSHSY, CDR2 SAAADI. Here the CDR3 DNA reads TGCGCCAGCAGTGATCGCGGGGGGCTTAACAATGAGCAGTTCTTC. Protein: CASSDRGGLNNEQFF.

The CDR3 sequence: CASSLDRGNYGYTF. The CDR3 DNA sequence: TGTGCCAGCAGCCTGGACAGGGGCAACTATGGCTACACCTTC. The chain couples TRBV6-6 to TRBJ1-2, with TRBD1 identical over 9 bases. Germline trimming cut 6 bases from V and 2 bases from J; bases unmatched to any gene: 4. Per germline, CDR1 MNHNY and CDR2 SVGAGI (reference sequence). There are 14 residues in the CDR3.

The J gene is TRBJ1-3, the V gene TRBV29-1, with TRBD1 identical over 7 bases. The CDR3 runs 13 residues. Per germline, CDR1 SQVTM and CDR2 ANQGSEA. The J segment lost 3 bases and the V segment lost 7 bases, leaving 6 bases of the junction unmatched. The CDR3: CSALQGLGNTIYF. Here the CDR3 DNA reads TGCAGCGCCCTACAGGGGCTTGGAAACACCATATATTTT.

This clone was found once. CDR3 DNA sequence: TGTGCCAGTAGTTACGACAGGGTTCAGCCCCAGCATTTT. Translated: CASSYDRVQPQHF. This chain connects TRBV19 to TRBJ1-5; 7 bases align to TRBD1. V lost 5 bases and J lost 6; bases outside the gene matches: 4. The CDR3 runs to 13 residues. Per germline, CDR1 LNHDA and CDR2 SQIVND (reference sequence). Together with reference TRBV19 and TRBJ1-5, the CDR3 gives the full variable domain: DGGITQSPKYLFRKEGQNVTLSCEQNLNHDAMYWYRQDPGQGLRLIYYSQIVNDFQKGDIAEGYSVSREKKESFPLTVTSAQKNPTAFYLCASSYDRVQPQHFGDGTRLSIL.